Following are 22 T cell receptor beta chains from one sample sequenced in a study of blood T cell repertoires in COVID-19. This table comes from immunoSEQ multiplex PCR, and its TCRdb copy is limited to in-frame clones, with some not included. The data hold about 350,000 clones, with 91% observed a single time. Sequencing was done on a sample of peripheral blood. These receptors were collected from a woman under 30 who had recovered from COVID-19.

This rearrangement joins TRBV2 to TRBJ2-7; D might be TRBD2 (6 bases). The CDR3 covers 15 residues. Trimming took 6 bases from V and 3 from J, leaving 18 bases between them. Germline CDR1 and CDR2: SNHLY and FYNNEI. The CDR3 DNA follows: TGTGCCAGCAGGGACCGGAGCGGGCGAAGCTACGAGCAGTACGTC. This translates into CASRDRSGRSYEQYV.

The V and J genes are TRBV9 and TRBJ1-1; D unclear. Germline V lookup: CDR1 SGDLS, CDR2 YYNGEE. The germline V and J ends were trimmed by 0 bases and 7 bases, with 10 bases remaining between them. The CDR3 spans 13 residues. The CDR3 DNA sequence: TGTGCCAGCAGCGTAGCTACGGGGTATGAAGCTTTCTTT. Its protein is CASSVATGYEAFF. Together with reference TRBV9 and TRBJ1-1, the CDR3 gives the full variable domain: DSGVTQTPKHLITATGQRVTLRCSPRSGDLSVYWYQQSLDQGLQFLIQYYNGEERAKGNILERFSAQQFPDLHSELNLSSLELGDSALYFCASSVATGYEAFFGQGTRLTVV.

The rearrangement uses TRBV6-5 and TRBJ1-2; D unclear. Germline V gene lookup returns CDR1 MNHEY and CDR2 SVGAGI. This CDR3 has 13 residues. V lost 2 bases, J lost 12 bases, and 16 bases lay in between. The CDR3 nucleotides are TGTGCCAGCAGTTACGAGGGCAGCTTATGGAACACCTTC. It translates to CASSYEGSLWNTF.

This chain uses TRBV6-2 or TRBV6-3 with TRBJ2-3, with D unclear. Germline V gives CDR1 MNHEY, CDR2 SVGEGT. Trimming pared 6 bases from V and 5 bases from J, leaving 21 bases between. CDR3 length equals 16 residues. CDR3 nucleotide sequence: TGTGCCAGCAGCCCTGGGTTTAAGACTGTGGGAGATACGCAGTATTTT. Its protein is CASSPGFKTVGDTQYF.

J is TRBJ2-3 and V is TRBV7-8; TRBD2 aligns across 8 bases. This CDR3 is 18 amino acids long. The trim removed 5 bases at V and 1 base at J, leaving 14 bases unmatched. Germline CDR1 SGHVS, CDR2 FQNEAQ. The CDR3 nucleotides read TGTGCCAGCAGCCGATATTCAAGAGCGGGAGATGGCACAGATACGCAGTATTTT. Translating gives CASSRYSRAGDGTDTQYF.

The V gene is TRBV24-1, the J gene TRBJ1-3; no clear D gene. Germline V lookup: CDR1 KGHDR, CDR2 SFDVKD. Trimming pared 4 bases from V and 0 bases from J, leaving 12 bases between. The CDR3 spans 16 residues. The CDR3 reads CATSDRTDFSGNTIYF. The CDR3 DNA sequence: TGTGCCACCAGTGACCGAACAGATTTCTCTGGAAACACCATATATTTT.

CDR3: CSVEKPSGRDNEQFF. The CDR3 nucleotides read TGCAGCGTTGAGAAGCCTAGCGGGAGGGACAATGAGCAGTTCTTC. V and J are TRBV29-1 and TRBJ2-1, with TRBD2 identical over 12 bases. V dropped 3 bases and J dropped 5; count of bases not matched to a gene: 5. The CDR3 runs 15 residues. Germline V gene lookup returns CDR1 SQVTM and CDR2 ANQGSEA.

This rearrangement joins TRBV18 to TRBJ2-7; TRBD1 agrees at 8 bases. Trimming removed 3 bases from V and 6 bases from J; junction bases left unmatched: 4. This CDR3 comprises 13 residues. Germline CDR1 is KGHSH and CDR2 is LQKENI. The CDR3 nucleotides are TGTGCCAGCTCACCTTCAGGGGGCGGCGAGCAGTACGTC. Translated, it gives CASSPSGGGEQYV.

The rearrangement uses TRBV5-1 and TRBJ2-3, with 9 positions matching TRBD2. Germline V gene lookup returns CDR1 SGHRS and CDR2 YFSETQ. CDR3 length equals 14 residues. V gave up 1 base and J gave up 6 bases; unmatched junction bases: 3. For the CDR3, the DNA is TGCGCCAGCAGCTTGCGGACTAGCGAGGATACGCAGTATTTT. It translates to CASSLRTSEDTQYF.

This chain uses TRBV28 with TRBJ2-1; 10 nucleotides match TRBD2. With 3 bases clipped from V and 3 bases from J, the junction kept 11 bases outside the gene matches. This CDR3 has 18 amino acids. Germline assignment: CDR1 MDHEN and CDR2 SYDVKM. CDR3 amino acids: CASSFPVGKRGGYNEQFF. CDR3 nucleotides: TGTGCCAGCAGTTTTCCAGTGGGTAAGCGGGGGGGCTACAATGAGCAGTTCTTC. The full variable domain, its missing parts supplied by reference TRBV28 and TRBJ2-1, is DVKVTQSSRYLVKRTGEKVFLECVQDMDHENMFWYRQDPGLGLRLIYFSYDVKMKEKGDIPEGYSVSREKKERFSLILESASTNQTSMYLCASSFPVGKRGGYNEQFFGPGTRLTVL.

V usage is TRBV5-1 and J usage is TRBJ2-5; D is ambiguous. The germline V gene has CDR1 SGHRS and CDR2 YFSETQ. V lost 4 bases and J lost 3, with 16 bases in between. This CDR3 region has 15 residues. The CDR3 region has the DNA TGCGCCAGCAGCCCCCTGCGACAAGTTAAAGAGACCCAGTACTTC. Protein sequence: CASSPLRQVKETQYF.

This clone occurred once. The J gene is TRBJ1-3, the V gene TRBV5-5, with D perhaps TRBD1 (6 bases). The CDR3 contains 15 residues. Germline CDR1 and CDR2: SGHKS and YYEKEE (reference sequence). Trimming took off 2 bases at V and 5 bases at J, with 14 bases between the two ends. This CDR3 is CASSLQQGLRNTIYF. The CDR3 coding sequence is TGTGCCAGCAGCTTACAACAGGGTTTAAGAAACACCATATATTTT.

This clone was seen only once. The gene calls are TRBV3-1 (or the pseudogene TRBV3-2) and TRBJ2-5, with 7 bases fitting TRBD2. J lost 1 base, V lost 6 bases, and 2 bases had no gene match. CDR1 is LGHDT, CDR2 YNNKEL, per germline (reference sequence). This CDR3 region has 13 residues. CDR3 sequence: CASRRTSQETQYF. CDR3 sequence (DNA): TGTGCCAGCAGGAGGACTAGCCAAGAGACCCAGTACTTC.

The rearrangement links TRBV12-5 to TRBJ2-7, with 7 bases matching TRBD2. CDR1 is LGHNT, CDR2 FRNRAP, per germline. Trimming took 0 bases from V and 0 from J; bases not matched to a gene: 8. This CDR3 has 17 residues. This chain's CDR3 is CASGLVLYSGSSYEQYV. Written as DNA, the CDR3 is TGTGCTAGTGGTTTGGTACTCTATAGCGGGTCCTCCTACGAGCAGTACGTC.

The chain is built from TRBV7-9 and TRBJ1-6, with D uncertain. The CDR3 loop spans 17 amino acids. Between the trimmed V and J ends, which lost 5 bases and 10 bases, there was a span of 24 bases. Looked up from germline, CDR1 is SEHNR and CDR2 is FQNEAQ (reference sequence). As DNA, the CDR3 is TGTGCCAGCAGCCCAGCCTTAGGTTTCGGGATGTGGTCACCCCTCCACTTT. It is translated as CASSPALGFGMWSPLHF. The whole variable domain, filled in from reference TRBV7-9 and TRBJ1-6, reads DTGVSQNPRHKITKRGQNVTFRCDPISEHNRLYWYRQTLGQGPEFLTYFQNEAQLEKSRLLSDRFSAERPKGSFSTLEIQRTEQGDSAMYLCASSPALGFGMWSPLHFGNGTRLTVT.

This chain uses TRBV6-6 with TRBJ2-7; no firm D call. Germline V gene sequence: CDR1 MNHNY, CDR2 SVGAGI (reference sequence). The CDR3 sequence is 14 residues long. Trimming cost V 6 bases and J 4 bases, with 16 bases left between them. Here the CDR3 DNA reads TGTGCCAGCAGCTCAACTCCCGTCCCATACGAGCAGTACGTC. As protein: CASSSTPVPYEQYV.

The chain is built from TRBV7-2 and TRBJ2-2; 15 bases fit TRBD2. Unmatched junction bases numbered 7, after V lost 1 base and J lost 4 bases. CDR3 length: 19 residues. Germline loops: CDR1 SGHTA, CDR2 FQGNSA. CDR3 residues: CASSLVGTSGRWGTGELFF. The CDR3 DNA follows: TGTGCCAGCAGCTTAGTTGGGACTAGCGGGAGGTGGGGCACCGGGGAGCTGTTTTTT.

This chain connects TRBV19 to TRBJ2-1; D remains ambiguous. The germline V gene has CDR1 LNHDA and CDR2 SQIVND (reference sequence). The V end lost 5 bases, the J end lost 4 bases, and 6 bases lay between the germline ends. This CDR3 is 12 amino acids long. CDR3 DNA: TGTGCCAGTAGTCCACAGTACAATGAGCAGTTCTTC. This sequence encodes CASSPQYNEQFF.

The chain is built from TRBV10-3 and TRBJ2-1; 9 nucleotides agree with TRBD2. Germline CDR1 is ENHRY and CDR2 is SYGVKD. The CDR3 runs 15 residues. V dropped 8 bases and J dropped 3; count of bases not matched to a gene: 8. The CDR3 DNA is TGTGCCATCGGGCGGGAGGGCCTAGGCTACAATGAGCAGTTCTTC. Its translation: CAIGREGLGYNEQFF.

This clone was seen only once. V usage is TRBV4-1 and J usage is TRBJ1-5; the match to TRBD1 covers 9 bases. Looked up from germline, CDR1 is MGHRA and CDR2 is YSYEKL. Trimming at V came to 3 bases and at J to 5 bases, leaving 5 bases not matched to a gene. The CDR3 runs to 15 residues. In DNA, the CDR3 is TGCGCCAGCAGCCAGCCGGGACAGGGCCATCAGCCCCAGCATTTT. Translating gives CASSQPGQGHQPQHF.

J is TRBJ2-1 and V is TRBV11-3, with 10 nucleotides matching TRBD2. CDR1 and CDR2 from the germline V gene are SGHNT and YENEEA. V dropped 4 bases and J dropped 5; count of bases not matched to a gene: 5. This CDR3 comprises 15 residues. The CDR3 loop reads CASSSRTSGHNEQFF. DNA of the CDR3: TGTGCCAGCAGCTCAAGGACTAGCGGACACAATGAGCAGTTCTTC.

The V and J genes are TRBV11-3 and TRBJ1-2, with TRBD1 identical over 10 bases. This CDR3 spans 17 amino acids. Germline V gene sequence: CDR1 SGHNT, CDR2 YENEEA. V was pared by 3 bases and J by 4 bases, with 11 bases of the junction left unmatched. CDR3 sequence (DNA): TGTGCCAGCAGCTTTGGTCGATGGACAGGGGGGAGCTATGGCTACACCTTC. This encodes CASSFGRWTGGSYGYTF.